Below, 5 T cell receptor beta chains from the same sample are listed, as sequenced in a study of identical twins. TCRdb processed the 5' RACE reads anew with MiXCR; each CDR3 protein has one entry. Among approximately 620,000 distinct CDR3 sequences listed, more than 6.5% were seen once. This sample was shared with a second study, whose subject was yellow fever vaccine responses in identical twins.

Sequencing was carried out using PBMCs. These TCRs come from a young woman in good health.

This clonotype came up many times. The CDR3 region is CASSFPEGQGPDTQYF. The DNA of the CDR3 is TGTGCCAGCAGTTTTCCCGAGGGACAGGGACCAGATACGCAGTATTTT. The rearrangement joins TRBV12-3 or TRBV12-4 to TRBJ2-3; TRBD1 matches at 9 bases. The junction had 8 bases not matched to a gene; V was cut back by 3 bases and J by 4 bases. CDR3 length: 16 amino acids.

V gene TRBV28 combines with J gene TRBJ2-1; a weak D match, TRBD2 (6 bases). This CDR3 spans 16 amino acids. Germline lookup yields CDR1 MDHEN and CDR2 SYDVKM. The ends were cut back, 2 bases at V and 0 bases at J, with 11 bases in the middle. The CDR3 loop is CASSLARLVSYNEQFF. CDR3 nucleotides: TGTGCCAGCAGTTTAGCCCGACTAGTCTCCTACAATGAGCAGTTCTTC.

This chain links TRBV6-4 with TRBJ2-3; D unresolved. The CDR3 contains 13 residues. Germline-derived CDR1 and CDR2 are MRHNA and SNTAGT. The germline V and J ends were trimmed by 0 bases and 10 bases, with 11 bases remaining between them. The DNA for the CDR3 is TGTGCCAGCAGTGACTCGAACTCTGTGTCGCAGTATTTT. Translated: CASSDSNSVSQYF.

This CDR3 is CASSRTSGRRQETQYF. The DNA for the CDR3 is TGTGCCAGCAGCCGCACTAGCGGGAGAAGGCAAGAGACCCAGTACTTC. The chain joins TRBV12-3 or TRBV12-4 to TRBJ2-5; 11 bases line up with TRBD2. CDR3 size: 16 residues. The J segment lost 2 bases and the V segment lost 6 bases, leaving 8 bases of the junction unmatched.

This chain connects TRBV27 to TRBJ2-7; TRBD2 matches 9 bases. The CDR3 extends over 18 amino acids. Unmatched junction bases numbered 15, after V lost 3 bases and J lost 3 bases. CDR1 MNHEY and CDR2 SMNVEV come from the germline V gene (reference sequence). The chain's CDR3 is CASSFRDRSSGDIYEQYF. In DNA form, the CDR3 reads TGTGCCAGCAGTTTTCGGGACAGATCTAGCGGGGATATCTACGAGCAGTACTTC.